This TCR beta chain was recovered during a study of T cells after yellow fever vaccination (dated by TCRdb to about 2019). Concerning the study at large: The SMART-Seq v4 Ultra Low Input RNA kit was used to prepare libraries from fractions with low cell numbers. To track T-cell clones before and after primary and booster YFV17D yellow fever vaccination, bulk TCR alpha and beta repertoires were sequenced longitudinally. Two healthy male donors made up the cohort, one aged 18 to 30 years and the other aged 30 to 40 years. Blood was drawn at multiple timepoints before and after primary and secondary immunization, with bulk PBMC replicates and cell subsets isolated.

There are many counts of this clonotype. No antigen is known for it. No much larger clone is present one base from it, and per-base qualities are unavailable. The sample's treatment or condition, from its label and the paper: live attenuated yellow fever vaccine strain. At each blood-draw timepoint, two biological replicates of bulk PBMCs were collected. PBMCs were isolated from peripheral blood using a standard Ficoll-Paque protocol. TriZol was used to extract RNA from bulk PBMCs, from CD4 and CD8 fractions, and from dextramer-positive and dextramer-negative fractions. The cysteine opens and the phenylalanine closes a CDR3 of 14 amino acids. Of the read, only the CDR3 DNA is kept; its 42 bases are in frame from base 1. V is cut back by 6 bases and J by 5 bases, with 7 bases in the junction unmatched. Broader findings and caveats from the paper: A small fraction of clonotypes showed up in both the CD4 and CD8 compartments, probably as a result of convergent recombination. The secondary T-cell response was weaker than the primary response but faster, peaking on day 5 instead of day 15. After the booster, most clones that had expanded after primary vaccination were detected again (over 95% of CD4 and roughly 86% of CD8), suggesting broad maintenance of memory. Computational filtering was needed because FACS-sorted repertoires could contain abundant contaminating clonotypes from the bulk population. Because only two donors were included in the study, the extent to which the findings can be generalized is limited.

The run used an Illumina NovaSeq 6000. TCR cDNA was made using 5'RACE template switching, a step that added a universal primer site and unique molecular identifiers. Priming for cDNA synthesis came from both the TCR alpha and TCR beta constant segments. Libraries were amplified in two PCR steps, with sample barcodes and sequencing adapters added in the second step. Sequencing of the libraries was done on either Illumina HiSeq 2500 (2x100 bp) or NovaSeq (2x150 bp). On the study's bioinformatics: Reads were demultiplexed and collapsed into UMI consensus sequences with MIGEC, and V(D)J alignment was performed with MiXCR. Vaccine-responding clonotypes were defined with edgeR using replicate PBMC samples, requiring FDR below 0.01 and a log2 fold change above 5 up to day 15. Each bulk clonotype was labeled CD4 or CD8 based on which sequenced repertoire, CD4 or CD8, contained the clonotype at higher abundance. TCRdb handled the public reads itself, with Q25 trimming in fastp and clone calling in MiXCR, and kept productive beta chains. One record per CDR3 amino acid sequence lists the most common genes and DNA. The V and J calls shown here were made by TCRdb, not taken from the authors' results. The sample yields 230,000 or so distinct CDR3 sequences; around 3.5% were counted once. Of the sample, 15% to 20% is held by the ten largest clones.

The sequence is built from TRBV12-3 or TRBV12-4 and TRBJ2-5, with 9 middle bases fitting TRBD1. The clonotype comes from a man in his late teens or twenties who received the YFV17D yellow fever vaccine. The specimen was PBMCs, collected 15 days after the yellow fever booster vaccination. The nucleotides are TGTGCCAGCAGCCTTAGGGACAGGGAGGAGACCCAGTACTTC. The translation is CASSLRDREETQYF.